In its sample, the clone carrying this TCR beta chain was seen a few times. What it binds is not known. The CDR3 contains 16 residues. Germline V gene lookup returns CDR1 SGHDT and CDR2 YYEEEE. V shed 3 bases, J shed 2 bases, and the junction held 9 bases outside the gene matches. This entry comes from a study of graft-versus-host responses after intestinal transplantation. General study findings and limits: Analysis identified GvH clones in recipient marrow, with some appearing first in ileum or blood.

Clones were read by immunoSEQ multiplex PCR, and TCRdb kept only the in-frame ones, dropping some. The table records approximately 110,000 clones, just over 90% of them present only once. The material sequenced was unstimulated CD4+ T cells sorted from spleen or lymph node cells, taken before transplant. This sequence was found in a human donor who was the organ donor for an intestinal transplant. The V and J genes are TRBV5-6 and TRBJ2-7; 9 bases fit TRBD1. The CDR3 nucleotides are TGTGCCAGCAGCTATGGGACAGGGTCGACGCCCTACGAGCAGTACTTC. This encodes CASSYGTGSTPYEQYF.